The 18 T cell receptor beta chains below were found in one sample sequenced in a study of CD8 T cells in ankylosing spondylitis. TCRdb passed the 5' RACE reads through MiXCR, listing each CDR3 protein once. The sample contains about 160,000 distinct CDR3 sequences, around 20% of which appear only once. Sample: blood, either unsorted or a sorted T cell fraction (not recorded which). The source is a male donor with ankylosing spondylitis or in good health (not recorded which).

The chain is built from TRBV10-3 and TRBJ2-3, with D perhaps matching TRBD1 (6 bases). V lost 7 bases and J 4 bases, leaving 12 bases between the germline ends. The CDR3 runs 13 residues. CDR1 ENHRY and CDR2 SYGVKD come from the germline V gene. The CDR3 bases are TGTGCCATCACCACAGGGATCGCAGATACGCAGTATTTT. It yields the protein CAITTGIADTQYF.

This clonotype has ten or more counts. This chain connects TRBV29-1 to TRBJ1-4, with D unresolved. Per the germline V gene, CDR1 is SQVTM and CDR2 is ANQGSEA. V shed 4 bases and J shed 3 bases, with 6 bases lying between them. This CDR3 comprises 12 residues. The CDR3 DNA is TGCAGCGTTGTTCAGGCTAATGAAAAACTGTTTTTT. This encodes CSVVQANEKLFF. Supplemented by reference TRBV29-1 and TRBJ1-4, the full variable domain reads SAVISQKPSRDICQRGTSLTIQCQVDSQVTMMFWYRQQPGQSLTLIATANQGSEATYESGFVIDKFPISRPNLTFSTLTVSNMSPEDSSIYLCSVVQANEKLFFGSGTQLSVL.

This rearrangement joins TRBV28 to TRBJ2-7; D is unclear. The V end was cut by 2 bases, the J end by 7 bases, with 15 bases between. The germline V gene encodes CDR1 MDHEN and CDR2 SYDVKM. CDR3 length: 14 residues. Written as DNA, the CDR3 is TGTGCCAGCAGTTTACTCCCTGGGGTGGGTGAGCAGTACTTC. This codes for CASSLLPGVGEQYF.

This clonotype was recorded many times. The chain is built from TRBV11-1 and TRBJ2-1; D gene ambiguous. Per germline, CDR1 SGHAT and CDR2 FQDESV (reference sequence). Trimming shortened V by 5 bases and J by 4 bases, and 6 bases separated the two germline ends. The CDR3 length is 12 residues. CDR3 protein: CASSALYNEQFF. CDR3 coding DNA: TGTGCCAGCAGCGCATTATACAATGAGCAGTTCTTC.

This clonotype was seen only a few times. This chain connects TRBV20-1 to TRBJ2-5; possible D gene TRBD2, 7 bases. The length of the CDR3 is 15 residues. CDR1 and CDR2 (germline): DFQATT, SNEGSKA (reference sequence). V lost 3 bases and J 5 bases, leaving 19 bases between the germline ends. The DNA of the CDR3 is TGCAGTGCTAGTGATGGGGGCGGGAGAAGGGAGACCCAGTACTTC. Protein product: CSASDGGGRRETQYF.

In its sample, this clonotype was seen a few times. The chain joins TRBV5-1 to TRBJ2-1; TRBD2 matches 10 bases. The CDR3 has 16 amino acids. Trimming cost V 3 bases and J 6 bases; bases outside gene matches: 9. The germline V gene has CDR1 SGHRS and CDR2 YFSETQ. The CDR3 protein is CASSWGAAGGSNEQFF. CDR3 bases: TGCGCCAGCAGCTGGGGAGCAGCGGGAGGGTCCAATGAGCAGTTCTTC. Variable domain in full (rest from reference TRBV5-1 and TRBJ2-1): KAGVTQTPRYLIKTRGQQVTLSCSPISGHRSVSWYQQTPGQGLQFLFEYFSETQRNKGNFPGRFSGRQFSNSRSEMNVSTLELGDSALYLCASSWGAAGGSNEQFFGPGTRLTVL.

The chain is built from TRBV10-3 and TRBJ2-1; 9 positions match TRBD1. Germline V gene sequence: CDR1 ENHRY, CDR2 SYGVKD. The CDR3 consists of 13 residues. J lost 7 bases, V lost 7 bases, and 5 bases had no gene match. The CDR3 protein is CAITGDRGNEQFF. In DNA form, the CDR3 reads TGTGCCATCACCGGCGACAGGGGGAATGAGCAGTTCTTC.

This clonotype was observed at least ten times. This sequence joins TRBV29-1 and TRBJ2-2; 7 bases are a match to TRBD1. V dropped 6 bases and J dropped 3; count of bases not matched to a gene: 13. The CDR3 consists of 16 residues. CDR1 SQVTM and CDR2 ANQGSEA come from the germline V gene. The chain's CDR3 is CSVQRVGGGYTGELFF. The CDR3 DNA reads TGCAGCGTCCAACGGGTAGGGGGCGGTTACACCGGGGAGCTGTTTTTT.

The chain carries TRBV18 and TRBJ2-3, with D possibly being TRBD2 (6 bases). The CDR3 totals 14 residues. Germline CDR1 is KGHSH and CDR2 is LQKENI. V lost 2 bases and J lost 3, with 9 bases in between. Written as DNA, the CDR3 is TGTGCCAGCTCACCAGTCGGGAGTACAGATACGCAGTATTTT. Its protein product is CASSPVGSTDTQYF.

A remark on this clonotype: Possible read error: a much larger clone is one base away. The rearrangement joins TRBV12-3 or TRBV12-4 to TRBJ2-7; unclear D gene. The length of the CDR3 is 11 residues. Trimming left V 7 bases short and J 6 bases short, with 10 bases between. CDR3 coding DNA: TGTGCCAGCAAGAAGCGATGCGAGCAGTACTTC. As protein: CASKKRCEQYF.

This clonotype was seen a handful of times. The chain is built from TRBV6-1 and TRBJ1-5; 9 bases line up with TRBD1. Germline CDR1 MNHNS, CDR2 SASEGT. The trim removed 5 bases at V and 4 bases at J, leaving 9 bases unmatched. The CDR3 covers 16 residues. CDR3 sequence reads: CASSQGTGMGNQPQHF. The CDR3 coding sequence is TGTGCCAGCAGTCAAGGGACAGGGATGGGAAATCAGCCCCAGCATTTT.

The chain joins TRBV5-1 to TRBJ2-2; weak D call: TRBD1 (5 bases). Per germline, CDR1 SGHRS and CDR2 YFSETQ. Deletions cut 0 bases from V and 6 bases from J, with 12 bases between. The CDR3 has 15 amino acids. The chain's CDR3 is CASSLEGPHAGELFF. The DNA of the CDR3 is TGCGCCAGCAGCTTGGAGGGGCCACATGCCGGGGAGCTGTTTTTT.

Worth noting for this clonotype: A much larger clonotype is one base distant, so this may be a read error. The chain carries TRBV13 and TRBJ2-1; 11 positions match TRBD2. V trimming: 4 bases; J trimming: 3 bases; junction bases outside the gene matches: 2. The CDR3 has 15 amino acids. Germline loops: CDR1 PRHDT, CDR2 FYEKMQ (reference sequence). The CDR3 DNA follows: TGTGCCAGCAGCTCGACTAGCGGGAACTACAATGAGCAGTTCTTC. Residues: CASSSTSGNYNEQFF. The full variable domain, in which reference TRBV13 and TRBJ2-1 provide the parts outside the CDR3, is AAGVIQSPRHLIKEKRETATLKCYPIPRHDTVYWYQQGPGQDPQFLISFYEKMQSDKGSIPDRFSAQQFSDYHSELNMSSLELGDSALYFCASSSTSGNYNEQFFGPGTRLTVL.

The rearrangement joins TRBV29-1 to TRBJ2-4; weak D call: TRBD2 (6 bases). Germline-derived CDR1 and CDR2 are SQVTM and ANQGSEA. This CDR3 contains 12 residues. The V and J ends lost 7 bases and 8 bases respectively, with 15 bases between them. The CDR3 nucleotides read TGCAGCGCTACGGCGGGCGGGGACATTCAGTACTTC. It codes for CSATAGGDIQYF.

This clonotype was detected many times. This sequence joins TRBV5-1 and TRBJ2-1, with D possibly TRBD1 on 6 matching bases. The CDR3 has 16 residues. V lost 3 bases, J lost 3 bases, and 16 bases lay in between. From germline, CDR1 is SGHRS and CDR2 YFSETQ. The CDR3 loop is CASSSAGDGNYNEQFF. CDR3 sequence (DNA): TGCGCCAGCAGCTCGGCAGGGGACGGGAACTACAATGAGCAGTTCTTC.

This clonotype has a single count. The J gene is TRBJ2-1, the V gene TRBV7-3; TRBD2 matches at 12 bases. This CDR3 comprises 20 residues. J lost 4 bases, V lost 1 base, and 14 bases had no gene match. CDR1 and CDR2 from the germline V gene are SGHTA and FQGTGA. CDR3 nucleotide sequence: TGTGCCAGCAGCTTAATGGGAATCCTAGCGGGAGGGGCGATTTACAATGAGCAGTTCTTC. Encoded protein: CASSLMGILAGGAIYNEQFF.

CDR3 loop: CASSLYRGTDTQYF. The CDR3 nucleotides are TGTGCCAGCAGCCTTTACAGGGGCACAGATACGCAGTATTTT. The rearrangement joins TRBV7-2 to TRBJ2-3; D possibly corresponds to TRBD1 (6 bases). The V gene lost 5 bases and the J gene lost 1 base, with 10 bases spanning the gap. This CDR3 region has 14 residues. The germline V gene encodes CDR1 SGHTA and CDR2 FQGNSA. Filled out from reference TRBV7-2 and TRBJ2-3, the complete variable domain reads GAGVSQSPSNKVTEKGKDVELRCDPISGHTALYWYRQSLGQGLEFLIYFQGNSAPDKSGLPSDRFSAERTGGSVSTLTIQRTQQEDSAVYLCASSLYRGTDTQYFGPGTRLTVL.

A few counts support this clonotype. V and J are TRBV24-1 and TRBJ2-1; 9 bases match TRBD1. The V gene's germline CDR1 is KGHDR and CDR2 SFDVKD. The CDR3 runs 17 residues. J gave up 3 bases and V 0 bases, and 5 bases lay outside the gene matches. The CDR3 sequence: CATSDLVETGGYNEQFF. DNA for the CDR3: TGTGCCACCAGTGATTTGGTTGAGACAGGGGGCTACAATGAGCAGTTCTTC.